Below are 17 T cell receptor beta chains sequenced from a single sample in a study of T cell responses to AZD1222 COVID-19 vaccine. Assay: immunoSEQ multiplex PCR; the TCRdb copy retains only in-frame clones and omits some. Of more than 140,000 clones detected, more than 75% appear once; the ten largest clones hold 5%. Sequencing used peripheral blood, obtained on day 0 of AZD1222 vaccination. These receptor sequences come from an adult in good health.

This chain connects TRBV30 to TRBJ2-3; D unresolved. The germline V gene encodes CDR1 GTSNPN and CDR2 SVGIG (reference sequence). V was trimmed by 7 bases and J by 2 bases, leaving 10 bases between them. This CDR3 comprises 12 residues. The CDR3 region has the DNA TGTGCCTCCTCCCATCCCACAGATACGCAGTATTTT. As protein: CASSHPTDTQYF.

The chain has TRBV15 and TRBJ1-2, with a possible D match to TRBD1 (5 bases). Germline V gene sequence: CDR1 LNHNV, CDR2 YYDKDF (reference sequence). The V end was cut by 0 bases, the J end by 4 bases, with 12 bases between. The CDR3 has 15 amino acids. The chain's CDR3 is CATSREMTAAYGYTF. CDR3 nucleotides: TGTGCCACCAGCAGAGAGATGACAGCTGCCTATGGCTACACCTTC.

This clone was found a few times. The rearrangement joins TRBV5-4 to TRBJ2-7; 7 positions match TRBD2. Germline trimming cut 4 bases from V and 7 bases from J; bases unmatched to any gene: 14. The germline gives CDR1 SGHNT, CDR2 YYREEE (reference sequence). This CDR3 contains 15 residues. CDR3 region: CASSHNPSRGGEQYF. In DNA, the CDR3 is TGTGCCAGCAGCCACAACCCCTCCCGGGGAGGGGAGCAGTACTTC. The variable domain in full, completed from reference TRBV5-4 and TRBJ2-7, reads ETGVTQSPTHLIKTRGQQVTLRCSSQSGHNTVSWYQQALGQGPQFIFQYYREEENGRGNFPPRFSGLQFPNYSSELNVNALELDDSALYLCASSHNPSRGGEQYFGPGTRLTVT.

J is TRBJ2-1 and V is TRBV15; 10 nucleotides agree with TRBD2. The V gene's germline CDR1 is LNHNV and CDR2 YYDKDF (reference sequence). The CDR3 runs 13 residues. J was trimmed by 15 bases and V by 4 bases; bases with no gene match: 9. Here the CDR3 reads CATSKGTSEGPFF. The CDR3 nucleotides are TGTGCCACCAGCAAGGGGACTAGCGAAGGGCCGTTCTTC.

The chain recombines TRBV6-5 with TRBJ2-7, with no clear D. Trimming shortened V by 0 bases and J by 9 bases, and 12 bases separated the two germline ends. CDR3 size: 13 residues. CDR1 MNHEY and CDR2 SVGAGI come from the germline V gene. CDR3 nucleotides: TGTGCCAGCAGTTACTCAGAGACATCGGGGCAGTACTTC. It translates to CASSYSETSGQYF.

This clone occurred once. The gene calls are TRBV14 and TRBJ2-2; D is uncertain. V lost 4 bases and J lost 3, with 9 bases in between. This CDR3 region has 14 residues. CDR1 and CDR2 from the germline V gene are SGHDN and FVKESK. The CDR3 is CASSPLAYTGELFF. The CDR3 DNA is TGTGCCAGCAGCCCCCTGGCCTACACCGGGGAGCTGTTTTTT.

The chain uses TRBV7-8 and TRBJ1-5, with 7 nucleotides matching TRBD1. In germline, CDR1 is SGHVS, CDR2 FQNEAQ. The ends lost 5 bases at V and 5 bases at J; junction bases unmatched: 9. This CDR3 contains 15 residues. The CDR3 spells CASSITTGQYQPQHF. The CDR3 DNA reads as TGTGCCAGCAGCATAACGACAGGGCAATATCAGCCCCAGCATTTT.

The rearrangement uses TRBV19 and TRBJ1-1; D remains unclear. Between the trimmed V and J ends, which lost 7 bases and 0 bases, there was a span of 12 bases. Germline values: CDR1 LNHDA, CDR2 SQIVND (reference sequence). The CDR3 contains 14 residues. The CDR3 coding sequence is TGTGCCAGTACCCTATCCGTATTGAACACTGAAGCTTTCTTT. Translated: CASTLSVLNTEAFF.

The V and J genes are TRBV7-2 and TRBJ2-3; D might be TRBD1 (6 bases). Germline values: CDR1 SGHTA, CDR2 FQGNSA. V gave up 5 bases and J gave up 4 bases, with 7 bases separating them. The CDR3 contains 12 residues. CDR3 in DNA: TGTGCCAGCAGCGCAGGGGCAGATACGCAGTATTTT. Translated, it gives CASSAGADTQYF.

This rearrangement joins TRBV7-8 to TRBJ2-5; D call uncertain. Trimming shortened V by 2 bases and J by 2 bases, and 12 bases separated the two germline ends. The CDR3 has 15 residues. The germline gives CDR1 SGHVS, CDR2 FQNEAQ. The CDR3 DNA reads TGTGCCAGCAGCTTAAGAAGAACTCAGCAAGAGACCCAGTACTTC. Amino acid sequence: CASSLRRTQQETQYF.

V is TRBV7-9 and J is TRBJ1-4; TRBD1 is a possible D gene (5 bases). This CDR3 is 15 amino acids long. From germline, CDR1 is SEHNR and CDR2 FQNEAQ (reference sequence). Trimming pared 7 bases from V and 5 bases from J, leaving 17 bases between. The CDR3 protein is CASTPGGNSNEKLFF. The CDR3 nucleotides read TGTGCCAGCACCCCTGGGGGGAATTCAAATGAAAAACTGTTTTTT.

The rearrangement joins TRBV5-1 to TRBJ2-3; D ambiguous. The CDR3 sequence is 13 residues long. The germline V and J ends were trimmed by 5 bases and 0 bases, with 7 bases remaining between them. Germline CDR1 and CDR2: SGHRS and YFSETQ. Here the CDR3 reads CASSELSTDTQYF. Here the CDR3 DNA reads TGCGCCAGCAGTGAGCTGAGCACAGATACGCAGTATTTT.

The chain combines TRBV5-1 with TRBJ2-7; 7 bases are shared with TRBD2. The CDR3 has 16 residues. The junction had 8 bases not matched to a gene; V was cut back by 0 bases and J by 2 bases. Germline CDR1 is SGHRS and CDR2 is YFSETQ. The CDR3 here is CASSLDVASGPYEQYF. The CDR3 nucleotides read TGCGCCAGCAGCTTGGACGTGGCTAGCGGTCCCTACGAGCAGTACTTC.

The chain joins TRBV7-9 to TRBJ1-1; D not certain. CDR3 length equals 12 residues. Germline V gene sequence: CDR1 SEHNR, CDR2 FQNEAQ (reference sequence). V gave up 0 bases and J gave up 7 bases, with 6 bases separating them. The chain's CDR3 is CASSLAYYEAFF. DNA for the CDR3: TGTGCCAGCAGCTTAGCGTACTATGAAGCTTTCTTT.

CDR3: CASSQGPYQPQHF. In DNA form, the CDR3 reads TGTGCCAGCAGCCAAGGGCCATATCAGCCCCAGCATTTT. The genes are TRBV6-2 or TRBV6-3 and TRBJ1-5; D not certain. The CDR3 has 13 residues. The germline V and J ends were trimmed by 6 bases and 5 bases, with 11 bases remaining between them. CDR1 and CDR2 (germline): MNHEY, SVGEGT.

The chain employs TRBV19 and TRBJ1-5, with a tentative D call TRBD1 (5 bases). Trimming left V 3 bases short and J 7 bases short, with 10 bases between. The CDR3 runs 13 residues. Germline loops: CDR1 LNHDA, CDR2 SQIVND (reference sequence). Written as DNA, the CDR3 is TGTGCCAGTAGTATCAGGGAAGGGCAGCCCCAGCATTTT. Its translation: CASSIREGQPQHF.

This chain connects TRBV6-1 to TRBJ2-3; 11 nucleotides agree with TRBD2. From germline, CDR1 is MNHNS and CDR2 SASEGT. Trimming cost V 1 base and J 6 bases; bases outside gene matches: 6. There are 16 residues in the CDR3. CDR3: CASSEVSLAGGDTQYF. The CDR3, as DNA: TGTGCCAGCAGTGAAGTGTCGCTAGCGGGAGGTGATACGCAGTATTTT.